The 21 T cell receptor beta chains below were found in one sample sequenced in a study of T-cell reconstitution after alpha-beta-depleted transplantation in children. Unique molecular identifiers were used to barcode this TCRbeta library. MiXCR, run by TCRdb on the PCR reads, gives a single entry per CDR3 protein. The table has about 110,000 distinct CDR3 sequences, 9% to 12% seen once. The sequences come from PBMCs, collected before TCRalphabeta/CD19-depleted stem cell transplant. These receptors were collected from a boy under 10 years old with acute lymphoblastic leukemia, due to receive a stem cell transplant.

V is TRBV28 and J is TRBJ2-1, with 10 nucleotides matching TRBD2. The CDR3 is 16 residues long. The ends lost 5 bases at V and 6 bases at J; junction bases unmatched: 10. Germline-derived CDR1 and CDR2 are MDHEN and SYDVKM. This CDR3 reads CASSLSAGGPFNEQFF. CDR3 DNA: TGTGCCAGCAGTCTCTCAGCGGGAGGGCCGTTCAATGAGCAGTTCTTC.

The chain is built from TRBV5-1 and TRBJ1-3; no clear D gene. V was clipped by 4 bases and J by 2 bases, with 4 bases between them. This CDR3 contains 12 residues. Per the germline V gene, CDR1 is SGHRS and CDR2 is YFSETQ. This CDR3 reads CASSSTGNTIYF. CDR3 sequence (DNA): TGCGCCAGCAGCAGTACTGGAAACACCATATATTTT.

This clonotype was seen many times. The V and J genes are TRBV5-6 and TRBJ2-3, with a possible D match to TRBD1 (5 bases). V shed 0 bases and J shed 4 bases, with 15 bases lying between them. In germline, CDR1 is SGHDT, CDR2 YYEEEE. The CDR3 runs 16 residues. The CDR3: CASSLAGPGWADTQYF. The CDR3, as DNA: TGTGCCAGCAGCTTGGCCGGTCCAGGGTGGGCAGATACGCAGTATTTT.

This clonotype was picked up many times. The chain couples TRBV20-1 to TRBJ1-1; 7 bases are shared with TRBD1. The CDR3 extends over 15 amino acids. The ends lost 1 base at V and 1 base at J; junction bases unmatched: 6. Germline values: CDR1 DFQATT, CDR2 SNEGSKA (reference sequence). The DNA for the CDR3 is TGCAGTGCTAGAGTAAACGGACAGGCGAACACTGAAGCTTTCTTT. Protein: CSARVNGQANTEAFF.

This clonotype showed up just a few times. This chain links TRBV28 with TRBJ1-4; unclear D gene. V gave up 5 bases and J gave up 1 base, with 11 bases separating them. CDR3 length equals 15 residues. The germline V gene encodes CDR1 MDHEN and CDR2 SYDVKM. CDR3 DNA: TGTGCCAGCAGTCCCTACGGGAGAACTAATGAAAAACTGTTTTTT. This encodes CASSPYGRTNEKLFF.

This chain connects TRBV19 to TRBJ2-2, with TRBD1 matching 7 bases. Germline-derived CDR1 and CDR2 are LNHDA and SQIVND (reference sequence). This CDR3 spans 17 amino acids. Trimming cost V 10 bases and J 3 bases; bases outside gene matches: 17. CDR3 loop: CATNSLGQAFYTGELFF. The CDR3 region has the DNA TGTGCCACCAACTCACTAGGACAGGCCTTTTACACCGGGGAGCTGTTTTTT.

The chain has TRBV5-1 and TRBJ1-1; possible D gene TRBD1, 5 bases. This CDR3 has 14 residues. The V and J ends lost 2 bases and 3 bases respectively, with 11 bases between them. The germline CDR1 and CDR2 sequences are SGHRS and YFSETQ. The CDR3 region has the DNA TGCGCCAGCAGCTTCAGCAGGGAGTACACTGAAGCTTTCTTT. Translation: CASSFSREYTEAFF.

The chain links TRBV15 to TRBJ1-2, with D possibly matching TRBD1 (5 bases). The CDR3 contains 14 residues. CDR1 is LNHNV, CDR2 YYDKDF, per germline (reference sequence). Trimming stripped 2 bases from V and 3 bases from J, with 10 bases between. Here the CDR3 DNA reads TGTGCCACCAGCAGAAGAGACAGTGACTATGGCTACACCTTC. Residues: CATSRRDSDYGYTF. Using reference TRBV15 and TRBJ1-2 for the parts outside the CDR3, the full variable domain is DAMVIQNPRYQVTQFGKPVTLSCSQTLNHNVMYWYQQKSSQAPKLLFHYYDKDFNNEADTPDNFQSRRPNTSFCFLDIRSPGLGDTAMYLCATSRRDSDYGYTFGSGTRLTVV.

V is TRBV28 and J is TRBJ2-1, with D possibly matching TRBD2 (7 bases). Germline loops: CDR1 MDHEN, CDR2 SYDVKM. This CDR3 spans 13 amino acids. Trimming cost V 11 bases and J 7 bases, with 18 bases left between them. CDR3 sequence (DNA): TGTGCCGGTGGACTAGGGGGGCCAAATGAGCAGTTCTTC. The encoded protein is CAGGLGGPNEQFF.

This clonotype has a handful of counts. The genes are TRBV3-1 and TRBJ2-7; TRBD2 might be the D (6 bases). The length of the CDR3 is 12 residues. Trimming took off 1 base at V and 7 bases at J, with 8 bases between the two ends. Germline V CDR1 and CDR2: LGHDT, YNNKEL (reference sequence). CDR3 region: CASSQAGREQYF. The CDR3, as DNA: TGTGCCAGCAGCCAAGCAGGGAGGGAGCAGTACTTC.

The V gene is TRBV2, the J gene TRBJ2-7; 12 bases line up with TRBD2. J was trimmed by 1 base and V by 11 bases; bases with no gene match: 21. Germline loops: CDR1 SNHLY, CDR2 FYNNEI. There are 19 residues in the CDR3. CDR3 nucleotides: TGTGCCTTCAGTTTAGCGGGCCGAGGACTAGCGGGACCGTCCTACGAGCAGTACTTC. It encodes CAFSLAGRGLAGPSYEQYF. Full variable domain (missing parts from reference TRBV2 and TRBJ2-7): EPEVTQTPSHQVTQMGQEVILRCVPISNHLYFYWYRQILGQKVEFLVSFYNNEISEKSEIFDDQFSVERPDGSNFTLKIRSTKLEDSAMYFCAFSLAGRGLAGPSYEQYFGPGTRLTVT.

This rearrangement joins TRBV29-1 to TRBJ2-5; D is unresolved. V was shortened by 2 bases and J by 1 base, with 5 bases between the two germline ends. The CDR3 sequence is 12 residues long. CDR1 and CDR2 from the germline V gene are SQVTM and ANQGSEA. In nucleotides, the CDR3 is TGCAGCGTTGAAACAGCCCAAGAGACCCAGTACTTC. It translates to CSVETAQETQYF.

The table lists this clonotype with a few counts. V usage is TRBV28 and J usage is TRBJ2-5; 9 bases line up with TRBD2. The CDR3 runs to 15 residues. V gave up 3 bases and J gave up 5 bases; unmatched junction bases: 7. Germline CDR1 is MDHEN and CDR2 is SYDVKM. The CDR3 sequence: CASSLPGTSYETQYF. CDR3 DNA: TGTGCCAGCAGTTTGCCCGGGACTAGCTACGAGACCCAGTACTTC.

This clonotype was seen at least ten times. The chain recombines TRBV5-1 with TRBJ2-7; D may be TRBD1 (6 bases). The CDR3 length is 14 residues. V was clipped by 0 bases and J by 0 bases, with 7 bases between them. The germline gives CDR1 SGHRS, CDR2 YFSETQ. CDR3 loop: CASSLGGRSYEQYF. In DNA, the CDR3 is TGCGCCAGCAGCTTGGGGGGGCGCTCCTACGAGCAGTACTTC.

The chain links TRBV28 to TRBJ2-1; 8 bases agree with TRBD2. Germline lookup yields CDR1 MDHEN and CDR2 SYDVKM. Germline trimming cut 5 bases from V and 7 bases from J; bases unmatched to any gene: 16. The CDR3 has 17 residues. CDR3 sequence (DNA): TGTGCCAGCAGTCGGCGGCCAAGCGGGAGTGAAAGAAATGAGCAGTTCTTC. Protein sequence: CASSRRPSGSERNEQFF.

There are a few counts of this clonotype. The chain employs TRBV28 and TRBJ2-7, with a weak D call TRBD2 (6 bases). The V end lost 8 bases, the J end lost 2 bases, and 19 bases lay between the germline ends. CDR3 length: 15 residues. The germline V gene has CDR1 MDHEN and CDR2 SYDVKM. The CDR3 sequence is CASFHAGLLTYEQYF. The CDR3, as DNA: TGTGCCAGCTTTCACGCGGGACTGCTTACCTACGAGCAGTACTTC.

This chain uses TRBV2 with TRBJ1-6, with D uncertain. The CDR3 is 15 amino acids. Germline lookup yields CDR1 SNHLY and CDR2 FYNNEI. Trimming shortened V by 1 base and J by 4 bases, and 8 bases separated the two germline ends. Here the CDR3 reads CASSEDVGYNSPLHF. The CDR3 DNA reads TGTGCCAGCAGTGAAGACGTAGGTTATAATTCACCCCTCCACTTT. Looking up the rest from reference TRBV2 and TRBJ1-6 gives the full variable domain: EPEVTQTPSHQVTQMGQEVILRCVPISNHLYFYWYRQILGQKVEFLVSFYNNEISEKSEIFDDQFSVERPDGSNFTLKIRSTKLEDSAMYFCASSEDVGYNSPLHFGNGTRLTVT.

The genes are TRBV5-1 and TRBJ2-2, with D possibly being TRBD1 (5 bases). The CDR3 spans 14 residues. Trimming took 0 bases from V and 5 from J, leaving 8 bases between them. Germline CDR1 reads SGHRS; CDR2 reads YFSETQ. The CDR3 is CASSLEGSTGELFF. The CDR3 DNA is TGCGCCAGCAGCTTGGAGGGGTCAACCGGGGAGCTGTTTTTT.

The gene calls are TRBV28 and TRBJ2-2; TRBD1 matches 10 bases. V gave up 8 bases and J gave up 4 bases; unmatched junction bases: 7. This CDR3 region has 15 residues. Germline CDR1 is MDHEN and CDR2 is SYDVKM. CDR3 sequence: CASAHDRGPTGELFF. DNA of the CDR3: TGTGCCAGCGCACACGACAGGGGGCCCACCGGGGAGCTGTTTTTT.

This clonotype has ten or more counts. This CDR3 is CASTITGGEQYF. The CDR3 coding sequence is TGTGCCAGCACCATTACGGGGGGCGAGCAGTACTTC. The genes are TRBV7-8 and TRBJ2-7, with 7 positions matching TRBD2. The CDR3 length is 12 residues. Germline CDR1 SGHVS, CDR2 FQNEAQ. With V trimmed by 7 bases and J by 6 bases, 6 bases remained unmatched.

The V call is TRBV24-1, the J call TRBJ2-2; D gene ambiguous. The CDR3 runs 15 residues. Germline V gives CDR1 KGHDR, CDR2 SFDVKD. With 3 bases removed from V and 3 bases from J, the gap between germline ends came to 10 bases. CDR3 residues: CATSDPSRDTGELFF. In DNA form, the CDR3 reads TGTGCCACCAGTGATCCATCCCGGGACACCGGGGAGCTGTTTTTT.